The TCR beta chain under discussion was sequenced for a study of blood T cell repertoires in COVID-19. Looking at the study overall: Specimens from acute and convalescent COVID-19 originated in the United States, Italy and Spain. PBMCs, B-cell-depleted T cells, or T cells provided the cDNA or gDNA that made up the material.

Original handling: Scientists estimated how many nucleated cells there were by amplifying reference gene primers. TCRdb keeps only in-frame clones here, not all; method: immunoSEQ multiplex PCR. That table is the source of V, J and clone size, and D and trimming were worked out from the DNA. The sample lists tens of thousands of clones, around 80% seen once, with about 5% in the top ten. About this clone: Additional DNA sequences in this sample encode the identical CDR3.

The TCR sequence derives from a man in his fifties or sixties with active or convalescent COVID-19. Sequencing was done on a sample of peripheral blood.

CDR3: CSVATGTANEKLFF. The CDR3 coding sequence is TGCAGCGTGGCCACAGGGACAGCTAATGAAAAACTGTTTTTT. The chain is built from TRBV29-1 and TRBJ1-4, with 7 positions matching TRBD1. Germline CDR1 and CDR2: SQVTM and ANQGSEA. V lost 6 bases to trimming and J lost 3 bases; unmatched junction nucleotides: 7. This CDR3 is 14 amino acids long.